The 18 T cell receptor beta chains presented below share a single source sample, sequenced in a study of cytomegalovirus exposure and HLA in healthy donors. 13 Jbeta primers and 60 Vbeta primers were used for the PCR. Sequenced by immunoSEQ multiplex PCR; TCRdb stores in-frame clones only, minus some. This table has roughly 95,000 clones, roughly 72% appearing once. Material for sequencing was PBMCs. Every receptor here comes from a man aged 30 to 39 in good health and CMV-seropositive.

The chain combines TRBV6-6 with TRBJ1-2, with 8 positions matching TRBD1. Germline values: CDR1 MNHNY, CDR2 SVGAGI (reference sequence). The CDR3 sequence is 14 residues long. V lost 4 bases and J lost 8; bases outside the gene matches: 9. The CDR3 spells CASSSETGGRGYTF. The DNA for the CDR3 is TGTGCCAGCAGTTCCGAAACAGGGGGTCGGGGCTACACCTTC.

This clone was observed a single time. The chain uses TRBV12-5 and TRBJ2-1, with TRBD1 identical over 7 bases. The V gene end was trimmed by 0 bases and the J gene end by 6 bases; junction bases not matched to a gene: 14. The germline gives CDR1 LGHNT, CDR2 FRNRAP. The CDR3 length is 18 residues. The CDR3 reads CASGLVPDGTVETNEQFF. DNA of the CDR3: TGTGCTAGTGGTTTGGTACCAGATGGGACAGTCGAAACCAATGAGCAGTTCTTC.

The J gene is TRBJ1-4, the V gene TRBV10-3; 10 positions agree with TRBD1. With 7 bases clipped from V and 6 bases from J, the junction kept 5 bases outside the gene matches. The CDR3 has 14 amino acids. The germline gives CDR1 ENHRY, CDR2 SYGVKD. CDR3 bases: TGTGCCATCAAGGGGACAGGGGATTATGAAAAACTGTTTTTT. Translated, it gives CAIKGTGDYEKLFF.

The rearrangement uses TRBV9 and TRBJ2-2; 10 bases fit TRBD2. V lost 3 bases, J lost 3 bases, and 11 bases stayed unmatched. The CDR3 runs 18 residues. The germline V gene has CDR1 SGDLS and CDR2 YYNGEE. The CDR3 here is CASSALLAGFIHTGELFF. Written as DNA, the CDR3 is TGTGCCAGCAGCGCCCTACTAGCGGGGTTTATTCACACCGGGGAGCTGTTTTTT.

This clone was found a few times. The chain is built from TRBV4-1 and TRBJ1-1, with TRBD1 matching 8 bases. Germline CDR1 MGHRA, CDR2 YSYEKL. The length of the CDR3 is 15 residues. The junction had 5 bases not matched to a gene; V was cut back by 2 bases and J by 3 bases. The CDR3 loop reads CASSQQGAPDTEAFF. CDR3 coding DNA: TGCGCCAGCAGCCAACAGGGGGCTCCGGACACTGAAGCTTTCTTT.

V is TRBV7-3 and J is TRBJ2-3; the D is unclear. The CDR3 contains 11 residues. V dropped 4 bases and J dropped 4 bases, with 3 bases sitting between them. The germline V gene has CDR1 SGHTA and CDR2 FQGTGA. The CDR3 region is CASSSSDTQYF. The CDR3 nucleotides are TGTGCCAGCAGCTCGTCAGATACGCAGTATTTT.

V gene TRBV7-9 combines with J gene TRBJ1-5, with D perhaps TRBD1 (6 bases). This CDR3 has 15 amino acids. V was shortened by 1 base and J by 7 bases, with 14 bases between the two germline ends. Per germline, CDR1 SEHNR and CDR2 FQNEAQ (reference sequence). CDR3 sequence reads: CASSLDGGAGQPQHF. The DNA of the CDR3 is TGTGCCAGCAGCTTAGACGGGGGGGCTGGGCAGCCCCAGCATTTT.

The rearrangement joins TRBV19 to TRBJ1-1, with unresolved D. Germline CDR1 reads LNHDA; CDR2 reads SQIVND (reference sequence). CDR3 length: 15 amino acids. V lost 5 bases and J 1 base, leaving 14 bases between the germline ends. CDR3 protein: CASSVSRVGNTEAFF. The DNA for the CDR3 is TGTGCCAGTAGTGTCAGCCGGGTAGGGAACACTGAAGCTTTCTTT.

This clone came up a few times. The chain couples TRBV6-6 to TRBJ2-5; 8 bases are a match to TRBD1. CDR3 length: 14 residues. Germline lookup yields CDR1 MNHNY and CDR2 SVGAGI (reference sequence). V gave up 7 bases and J gave up 4 bases; unmatched junction bases: 8. DNA of the CDR3: TGTGCCAGCACTCGACAGGGGATAGGAGAGACCCAGTACTTC. The encoded protein is CASTRQGIGETQYF.

CDR3: CASSITDRAGGYTF. In DNA form, the CDR3 reads TGTGCCAGCAGCATTACCGACAGGGCGGGCGGCTACACCTTC. The V call is TRBV7-9, the J call TRBJ1-2; the match to TRBD1 covers 7 bases. Germline CDR1 reads SEHNR; CDR2 reads FQNEAQ (reference sequence). J was trimmed by 8 bases and V by 5 bases; bases with no gene match: 11. The CDR3 has 14 amino acids.

This clone was seen just once. The rearrangement uses TRBV4-2 and TRBJ2-1, with TRBD2 matching over 7 bases. The junction had 2 bases not matched to a gene; V was cut back by 1 base and J by 8 bases. The CDR3 length is 13 residues. Germline V CDR1 and CDR2: LGHNA, YNFKEQ. CDR3 loop: CASSQVGRDEQFF. In DNA, the CDR3 is TGTGCCAGCAGCCAAGTAGGGAGGGATGAGCAGTTCTTC.

This clone showed up just once. In DNA, the CDR3 is TGTGCCAGCCGGGGGGGGACTGAAGCTTTCTTT. It encodes CASRGGTEAFF. V usage is TRBV2 and J usage is TRBJ1-1; D may be TRBD1 (5 bases). CDR3 length equals 11 residues. V was cut by 8 bases and J by 5 bases, with 9 bases left in between. Looked up from germline, CDR1 is SNHLY and CDR2 is FYNNEI.

The chain links TRBV9 to TRBJ2-1, with 12 bases identical to TRBD2. V shed 2 bases, J shed 9 bases, and the junction held 15 bases outside the gene matches. The germline gives CDR1 SGDLS, CDR2 YYNGEE. The CDR3 has 18 residues. The CDR3 is CASSVRSSSGRASSEQFF. The CDR3 DNA reads TGTGCCAGCAGCGTCCGATCCTCTAGCGGGAGGGCCTCGAGTGAGCAGTTCTTC.

This clone showed up just once. This chain joins TRBV4-1 and TRBJ1-1; the D gene is possibly TRBD1 (5 bases). Germline assignment: CDR1 MGHRA and CDR2 YSYEKL. Trimming removed 3 bases at V and 1 base at J, with 12 bases between. CDR3 length: 15 residues. As DNA, the CDR3 is TGCGCCAGCAGCCATTCGGGGGGACGGAACACTGAAGCTTTCTTT. Amino acid sequence: CASSHSGGRNTEAFF.

V and J are TRBV6-5 and TRBJ1-5; no firm D call. V lost 6 bases and J 2 bases, leaving 11 bases between the germline ends. Germline V gene lookup returns CDR1 MNHEY and CDR2 SVGAGI. CDR3 length equals 14 residues. The CDR3 DNA reads TGTGCCAGCAGGAAGAAGAGGGGCAATCAGCCCCAGCATTTT. It encodes CASRKKRGNQPQHF.

This sequence joins TRBV18 and TRBJ2-7, with 10 nucleotides matching TRBD2. CDR1 is KGHSH, CDR2 LQKENI, per germline. This CDR3 contains 15 residues. V was clipped by 6 bases and J by 4 bases; unmatched bases: 9. The CDR3 coding sequence is TGTGCCAGCTCTCCCGGGGCTAGCGGGAGTTACGAGCAGTACTTC. Translated: CASSPGASGSYEQYF.

The chain joins TRBV29-1 to TRBJ2-7; D is perhaps TRBD1 (6 bases). Germline assignment: CDR1 SQVTM and CDR2 ANQGSEA. The V gene lost 7 bases and the J gene lost 0 bases, with 13 bases spanning the gap. The CDR3 length is 13 residues. The CDR3 protein is CSALTGDSYEQYF. The CDR3 DNA is TGCAGCGCCTTGACAGGCGACTCCTACGAGCAGTACTTC.

This sequence joins TRBV28 and TRBJ2-1; TRBD2 aligns across 10 bases. The germline V gene has CDR1 MDHEN and CDR2 SYDVKM. The V gene end was trimmed by 7 bases and the J gene end by 9 bases; junction bases not matched to a gene: 12. This CDR3 region has 15 residues. CDR3: CASTDRLAGVSEQFF. CDR3 nucleotide sequence: TGTGCCAGCACCGACCGCCTAGCGGGAGTAAGTGAGCAGTTCTTC. Drawing the rest from reference TRBV28 and TRBJ2-1, the complete variable domain is DVKVTQSSRYLVKRTGEKVFLECVQDMDHENMFWYRQDPGLGLRLIYFSYDVKMKEKGDIPEGYSVSREKKERFSLILESASTNQTSMYLCASTDRLAGVSEQFFGPGTRLTVL.